This TCR beta chain was recovered during a study of T cell responses to AZD1222 COVID-19 vaccine (dated by TCRdb to about 2021). Notes on the research overall: AZD1222 recipients with second doses at about 4 weeks or about 12 weeks were pooled, because spike-specific TCR depth and breadth did not differ between schedules. A total of 233 trial participants underwent TCR sequencing, of whom about 210 had received two doses of AZD1222 and around 25 had received two doses of the MenACWY control vaccine. Trial participants were enrolled into age subgroups of 18-55, 56-69 and 70-plus years, which contained around 140, 26 and 57 TCR-sequenced participants, respectively.

On this clone itself: This receptor's antigen is unknown. No qualities accompany the bases; no much larger clone lies one base away.

This specimen's time point label, interpreted: baseline before first vaccination. Vaccinee samples came from UK trials COV001 and COV002, including a single-blind randomized controlled phase 2/3 trial of AZD1222 (ChAdOx1 nCoV-19) in healthy adults. For TCRbeta chain sequencing, PBMC samples were collected from trial participants at day 0 and at day 28 after the second dose. Study-wide findings and limitations: Reportedly, close to half of the unique spike-specific TCRs recognized epitopes lying outside the regions that are mutated in the B.1.351 and B.1.1.7 variants. Participants were mostly white British, with more females than males. The authors suggested clonal diversity may have been underestimated. Because no samples from the day 14 peak response were available, repertoires could be characterized only after the peak T cell response. Vaccine-associated CD4 TCRs spanned the whole spike protein, with dominant responses in regions 160-218 and 743-854. The 56-69-year group was small, and its depth increase did not reach significance, likely because of low power. After two AZD1222 doses, spike-specific TCR breadth and depth were significantly higher than at day 0 and than in MenACWY recipients. Conclusions about previously exposed vaccinees were limited because only six or seven AZD1222 recipients were SARS-CoV-2 seropositive at baseline.

V sheds 3 bases and J sheds 1 base, leaving 6 bases between their ends. The germline V gene specifies SGHVS as CDR1 and FQNEAQ as CDR2. The CDR3, from cysteine to phenylalanine, totals 13 residues. Only the CDR3 portion is preserved as DNA: 39 bases, with reading frame beginning at the first base. The CDR3 regions of human TCRbeta chains were subjected to immunosequencing. As for the original processing: TCRs in the repertoires were compared against a reference library of SARS-CoV-2-specific TCRs that had been generated with the MIRA antigen-specificity platform. Breadth was defined as the fraction of unique TCRs that were SARS-CoV-2-associated. Depth was defined as the fraction of total T cells that were SARS-CoV-2-associated. Using the MIRA data, each spike-specific TCR was assigned both to the spike region to which the TCR was reactive and to a CD4 or CD8 class. Log10-transformed breadth and depth values were compared by one-way ANOVA with Sidak's multiple comparisons tests. In its TCRdb copy, this immuneACCESS table keeps in-frame sequences only and misses some clones. Where compared with another copy, unresolved V genes explain less than half of these, and the others have no known cause. For V, J and clone size, that table is used; D and trimming come from the DNA. This sample gives 130,000 to 150,000 clones in total; under 95% of them show up just once. About 1.9% of the sample is held by the ten biggest clonotypes.

The V gene is TRBV7-8 and the J gene is TRBJ2-5, with the D assignment possibly TRBD1 or TRBD2, given 5 matching bases for each. The source is an adult in good health. Material: peripheral blood, obtained on day 0 of AZD1222 vaccination. The CDR3 protein: CASSLGVQETQYF. The DNA sequence is given as TGTGCCAGCAGCTTGGGGGTCCAAGAGACCCAGTACTTC.